This T cell receptor (beta chain) came from a study of T cells after yellow fever vaccination. TCRdb fed the 5' RACE reads into MiXCR, producing one record per CDR3 protein. Of approximately 340,000 distinct CDR3 sequences listed, 8.7% were seen once; the top ten hold about 20%. A word on this clonotype: Its target is not known.

The ends lost 4 bases at V and 12 bases at J; junction bases unmatched: 5. CDR1 and CDR2 from the germline V gene are SGHRS and YFSETQ. The CDR3 is 12 residues long. Study-level findings and limits: Clones from primary vaccination mostly reappeared after the booster (around 96% CD4, approximately 86% CD8).

The clonotype was recovered from a man in his late teens or twenties who received the YFV17D yellow fever vaccine. V usage is TRBV5-1 and J usage is TRBJ2-4; 9 bases map to TRBD2. The specimen comprised PBMCs, sampled on the day of the first yellow fever vaccination. The CDR3 DNA is TGCGCCAGCAGCCAGGGGACTAGCCCTCAGTACTTC. This sequence encodes CASSQGTSPQYF.